The 20 T cell receptor beta chains given below trace back to one sample, sequenced in a study of glioma-infiltrating T cells. TCR alpha and beta CDR3 regions were amplified from RNA using iRepertoire nested multiplex PCR. MiXCR was run by TCRdb on the multiplex PCR reads, yielding one entry per CDR3 protein. The data hold about 180,000 distinct CDR3 sequences, with around 40% observed a single time. The sample comprised glioma tissue, nonneoplastic brain tissue, or PBMCs (not recorded which). Receptors originate from a human donor with low-grade glioma or glioblastoma, undergoing nonglioma brain surgery, or in good health (not recorded which).

This chain links TRBV5-1 with TRBJ2-7, with D perhaps given as TRBD1 or TRBD2 (8 bases each). V was pared by 6 bases and J by 6 bases, with 16 bases between. The germline CDR1 and CDR2 sequences are SGHRS and YFSETQ. The CDR3 extends over 13 amino acids. The DNA for the CDR3 is TGCGCCAGCACGGACAGGGCGGGAGGCGAGCAGTACTTC. Translation: CASTDRAGGEQYF.

This clonotype came up many times. V gene TRBV25-1 combines with J gene TRBJ2-1; perhaps TRBD2 as D (5 bases). Germline V gene data show CDR1 as MGHDK and CDR2 as SYGVNS. The CDR3 totals 13 residues. Trimming left V 5 bases short and J 3 bases short, with 8 bases between. CDR3 bases: TGTGCCAGCAGTCCAGACTACTACAATGAGCAGTTCTTC. This gives the protein CASSPDYYNEQFF.

Comments on this clonotype: A junction end diverges from the germline sequence, so it may reflect a read error. The chain combines TRBV12-3 or TRBV12-4 with TRBJ2-5; no firm D call. The CDR3 contains 15 residues. In nucleotides, the CDR3 is TGTGCCAGCAGTTTAGCACTGGGCATGATTGAGACCAAGTACTTT. It translates to CASSLALGMIETKYF.

This chain connects TRBV2 to TRBJ2-7; the D gene is possibly TRBD2 (6 bases). The germline CDR1 and CDR2 sequences are SNHLY and FYNNEI. This CDR3 region has 14 residues. Trimming cost V 8 bases and J 0 bases, with 14 bases left between them. The CDR3 DNA sequence: TGTGCCAGCCGGATGGGGCGGGACTCCTACGAGCAGTACTTC. Protein product: CASRMGRDSYEQYF.

The chain has TRBV7-9 and TRBJ1-2, with D maybe TRBD1 (6 bases). Trimming shortened V by 5 bases and J by 6 bases, and 10 bases separated the two germline ends. CDR3 size: 12 residues. The germline V gene has CDR1 SEHNR and CDR2 FQNEAQ (reference sequence). The CDR3 sequence is CASSEQGNGYTF. CDR3 DNA sequence: TGTGCCAGCAGCGAACAGGGCAATGGCTACACCTTC.

Written as DNA, the CDR3 is TGTGCCATCACGGGAGCCGCGAACACCGGGGAGCTGTTTTTT. Residues: CAITGAANTGELFF. The chain couples TRBV10-3 to TRBJ2-2, with TRBD2 as a possible D gene (6 bases). This CDR3 has 14 residues. Germline V gene data show CDR1 as ENHRY and CDR2 as SYGVKD. Trimming removed 7 bases at V and 0 bases at J, with 9 bases between.

Comments on this clonotype: This may be a read error: a much more frequent sequence differs by one nucleotide. This chain joins TRBV12-3 or TRBV12-4 and TRBJ1-1; D gene unclear. Trimming took off 2 bases at V and 0 bases at J, with 7 bases between the two ends. The CDR3 has 14 residues. The CDR3 region has the DNA TGTGCCAGCAGTTTAAAAGTCTTGAACACTGAAGCTTTCTTT. Its protein product is CASSLKVLNTEAFF.

This clonotype was observed many times. The chain carries TRBV6-1 and TRBJ2-3; 10 bases are a match to TRBD2. From germline, CDR1 is MNHNS and CDR2 SASEGT. This CDR3 contains 13 residues. With 5 bases clipped from V and 4 bases from J, the junction kept 0 bases outside the gene matches. CDR3 nucleotide sequence: TGTGCCAGCAGTCTAGCGGGAGCAGATACGCAGTATTTT. Protein product: CASSLAGADTQYF.

The chain combines TRBV10-3 with TRBJ2-1; a weak D match, TRBD2 (5 bases). From germline, CDR1 is ENHRY and CDR2 SYGVKD. Between the trimmed V and J ends, which lost 7 bases and 0 bases, there was a span of 16 bases. The CDR3 runs to 16 residues. The CDR3 region is CAIKRTASSSYNEQFF. The CDR3 nucleotides read TGTGCCATCAAAAGGACTGCCTCGAGCTCCTACAATGAGCAGTTCTTC.

A word on this clonotype: This sequence may be a read error, since a much larger clone differs from it by one base. The chain uses TRBV5-1 and TRBJ2-3; the match to TRBD1 covers 7 bases. The V gene's germline CDR1 is SGHRS and CDR2 YFSETQ. The CDR3 loop spans 16 amino acids. V trimming: 5 bases; J trimming: 2 bases; junction bases outside the gene matches: 11. In DNA, the CDR3 is TGCGCCAGCAGTTTTAACCGGGACAGACCCACAGATACGCAGTATTTT. This encodes CASSFNRDRPTDTQYF. Full variable domain (rest looked up from reference TRBV5-1 and TRBJ2-3): KAGVTQTPRYLIKTRGQQVTLSCSPISGHRSVSWYQQTPGQGLQFLFEYFSETQRNKGNFPGRFSGRQFSNSRSEMNVSTLELGDSALYLCASSFNRDRPTDTQYFGPGTRLTVL.

This clonotype was observed many times. As DNA, the CDR3 is TGTGCCAGCAGTGAAGCGCGGCTGACCCAGTACTTC. It specifies CASSEARLTQYF. The chain couples TRBV6-1 to TRBJ2-5; D remains ambiguous. The CDR3 is made up of 12 amino acids. With 0 bases removed from V and 7 bases from J, the gap between germline ends came to 6 bases. The germline gives CDR1 MNHNS, CDR2 SASEGT.

This clonotype showed up just once. This chain links TRBV5-4 with TRBJ2-5, with unresolved D. V lost 4 bases, J lost 0 bases, and 10 bases lay in between. The CDR3 is made up of 14 amino acids. Germline CDR1 SGHNT, CDR2 YYREEE (reference sequence). The CDR3 loop reads CASSLHGNQETQYF. The CDR3 DNA sequence: TGTGCCAGCAGCCTACATGGGAACCAAGAGACCCAGTACTTC.

As for this clonotype: The germline gene is not matched at one end of the junction; a read error may be the cause. The rearrangement links TRBV20-1 to TRBJ2-5, with D unresolved. The CDR3 loop spans 13 amino acids. The germline gives CDR1 DFQATT, CDR2 SNEGSKA (reference sequence). The CDR3 region has the DNA TGCAGTTCTAGGCCCCATGTTCTGGCGACCCAGTACTTC. Amino acid sequence: CSSRPHVLATQYF.

As regards this clonotype: This may arise from a read error, as a much more abundant clone is one base away. The missing conserved phenylalanine or tryptophan at the end of this CDR3 makes a read error likely. The chain joins TRBV7-2 to TRBJ2-4; 7 nucleotides agree with TRBD1. The CDR3 covers 13 residues. The ends lost 5 bases at V and 5 bases at J; junction bases unmatched: 3. Germline CDR1 SGHTA, CDR2 FQGNSA. As DNA, the CDR3 is TGTGCCAGCAGCAGGCAGGGGGAAAACATTCAGTACCTC. It encodes CASSRQGENIQYL.

The gene calls are TRBV7-8 and TRBJ2-3; TRBD2 matches 8 bases. V dropped 5 bases and J dropped 8; count of bases not matched to a gene: 15. This CDR3 comprises 16 residues. Germline-derived CDR1 and CDR2 are SGHVS and FQNEAQ. The CDR3 region has the DNA TGTGCCAGCAGCATGCTAAGCGGGAGTGTAGCAGTTACGCAGTATTTT. Translation: CASSMLSGSVAVTQYF. Filled out from reference TRBV7-8 and TRBJ2-3, the complete variable domain reads GAGVSQSPRYKVAKRGQDVALRCDPISGHVSLFWYQQALGQGPEFLTYFQNEAQLDKSGLPSDRFFAERPEGSVSTLKIQRTQQEDSAVYLCASSMLSGSVAVTQYFGPGTRLTVL.

This clonotype was recorded only once. It may be a read error: a sequence one base away is much more abundant. V and J are TRBV28 and TRBJ2-5; 11 bases line up with TRBD2. The CDR3 is made up of 16 amino acids. Germline CDR1 MDHEN, CDR2 SYDVKM. In DNA, the CDR3 is TGTGCCAGAAGTTTACGTAGCGGGAGGGGGGGAGAGACCCAGTACTTC. Translation: CARSLRSGRGGETQYF.

This clonotype was detected ten times or more. The chain employs TRBV20-1 and TRBJ2-7; D is possibly TRBD2 (6 bases). The CDR3 consists of 13 residues. Trimming cost V 3 bases and J 7 bases, with 16 bases left between them. Germline V gene sequence: CDR1 DFQATT, CDR2 SNEGSKA (reference sequence). The CDR3 nucleotides read TGCAGTGCTAGTCGAGTTGGGGGGAATGAGCAGTACTTC. Translated: CSASRVGGNEQYF.

This rearrangement joins TRBV18 to TRBJ1-5; no clear D gene. The V end was cut by 6 bases, the J end by 5 bases, with 8 bases between. The CDR3 extends over 12 amino acids. CDR1 is KGHSH, CDR2 LQKENI, per germline. The CDR3, as DNA: TGTGCCAGCTCTCGGGCCGATCAGCCCCAGCATTTT. This codes for CASSRADQPQHF.

This clonotype was recorded many times. CDR3 bases: TGTGCCACCAGCAGAGCGACAGGGGGGACAGAGGGCCAGTACTTC. Its protein product is CATSRATGGTEGQYF. The chain combines TRBV15 with TRBJ2-5; TRBD1 aligns across 9 bases. The CDR3 runs 15 residues. Germline trimming cut 1 base from V and 10 bases from J; bases unmatched to any gene: 10. Germline assignment: CDR1 LNHNV and CDR2 YYDKDF (reference sequence).

As to this clonotype: One end of the junction is discordant with germline, which a read error may explain. This sequence joins TRBV6-1 and TRBJ2-3, with D possibly being TRBD1 (5 bases). The V gene's germline CDR1 is MNHNS and CDR2 SASEGT. The CDR3 is 14 amino acids. The CDR3 is CASSRRTRTDTRYF. CDR3 in DNA: TGTGCCAGCAGCCGAAGGACACGAACAGATACGCGGTATTTT.